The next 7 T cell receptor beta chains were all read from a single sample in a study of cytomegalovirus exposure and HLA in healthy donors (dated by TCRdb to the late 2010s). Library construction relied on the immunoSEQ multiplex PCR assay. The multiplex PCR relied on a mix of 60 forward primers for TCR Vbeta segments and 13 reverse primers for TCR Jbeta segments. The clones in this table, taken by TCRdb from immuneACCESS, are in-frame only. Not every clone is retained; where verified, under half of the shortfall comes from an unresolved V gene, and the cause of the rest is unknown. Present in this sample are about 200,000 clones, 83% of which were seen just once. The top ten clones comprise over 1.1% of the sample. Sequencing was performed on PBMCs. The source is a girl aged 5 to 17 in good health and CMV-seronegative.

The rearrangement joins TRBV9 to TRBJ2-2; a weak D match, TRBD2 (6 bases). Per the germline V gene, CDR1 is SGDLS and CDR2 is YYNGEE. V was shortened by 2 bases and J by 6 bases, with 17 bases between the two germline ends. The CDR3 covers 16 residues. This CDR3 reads CASSVSGSPSAGELFF. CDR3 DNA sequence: TGTGCCAGCAGCGTTTCCGGGAGTCCCTCGGCCGGGGAGCTGTTTTTT.

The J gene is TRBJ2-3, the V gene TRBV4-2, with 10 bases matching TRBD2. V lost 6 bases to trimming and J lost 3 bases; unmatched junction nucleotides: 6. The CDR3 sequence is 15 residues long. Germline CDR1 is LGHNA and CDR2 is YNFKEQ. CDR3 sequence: CASSLTSGDTDTQYF. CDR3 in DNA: TGTGCCAGCAGTCTCACTAGCGGGGATACAGATACGCAGTATTTT.

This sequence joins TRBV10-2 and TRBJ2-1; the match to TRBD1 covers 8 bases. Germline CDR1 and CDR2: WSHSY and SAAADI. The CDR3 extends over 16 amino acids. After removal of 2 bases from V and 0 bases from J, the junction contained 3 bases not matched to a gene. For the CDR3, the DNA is TGCGCCAGCAGTGAGACTACAGGGGGCTCCTACAATGAGCAGTTCTTC. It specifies CASSETTGGSYNEQFF.

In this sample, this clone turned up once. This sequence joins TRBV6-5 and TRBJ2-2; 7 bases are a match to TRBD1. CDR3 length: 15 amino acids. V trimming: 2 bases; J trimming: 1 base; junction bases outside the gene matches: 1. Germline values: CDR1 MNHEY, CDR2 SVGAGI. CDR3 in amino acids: CASSYRQGNTGELFF. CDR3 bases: TGTGCCAGCAGTTACCGACAGGGGAACACCGGGGAGCTGTTTTTT.

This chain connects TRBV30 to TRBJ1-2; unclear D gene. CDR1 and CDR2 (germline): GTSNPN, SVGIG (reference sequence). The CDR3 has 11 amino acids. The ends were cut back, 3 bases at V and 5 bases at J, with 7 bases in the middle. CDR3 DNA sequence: TGTGCCTGGAGGCGCGGGTATGGCTACACCTTC. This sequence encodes CAWRRGYGYTF.

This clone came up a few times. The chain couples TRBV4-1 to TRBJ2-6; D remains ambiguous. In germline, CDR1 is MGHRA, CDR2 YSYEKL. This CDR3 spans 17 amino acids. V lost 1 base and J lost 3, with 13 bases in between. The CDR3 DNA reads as TGCGCCAGCAGCCAAGTCCTAACTTCTGGTGGGGCCAACGTCCTGACTTTC. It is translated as CASSQVLTSGGANVLTF.

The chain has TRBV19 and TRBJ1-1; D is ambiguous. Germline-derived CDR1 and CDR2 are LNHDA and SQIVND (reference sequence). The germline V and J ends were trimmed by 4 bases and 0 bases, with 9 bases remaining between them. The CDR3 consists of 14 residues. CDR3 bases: TGTGCCAGTAGTAATAGAATAATGAACACTGAAGCTTTCTTT. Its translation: CASSNRIMNTEAFF.